These 3 T cell receptor beta chains share one sample of origin, sequenced in a study of Graves' ophthalmopathy and Graves' hyperthyroidism. The study amplified TCR beta CDR3 regions using RNA transcripts. In the first round, RT-PCR was carried out with HTBI primers, and a multiplex PCR formed the second round. TCRdb passed the multiplex PCR reads through MiXCR, listing each CDR3 protein once. This table has roughly 610,000 distinct CDR3 sequences, 22% appearing once. Material for sequencing was peripheral blood. The receptors were sampled from a woman under 30 with stable Graves' hyperthyroidism. Some clones in this sample may be carry-over from other donors' samples.

The rearrangement uses TRBV20-1 and TRBJ2-5; 7 nucleotides line up with TRBD2. CDR1 and CDR2 (germline): DFQATT, SNEGSKA (reference sequence). V was clipped by 0 bases and J by 0 bases; unmatched bases: 7. The CDR3 sequence is 16 residues long. The CDR3 DNA follows: TGCAGTGCTAGAGATGGCGGGGGACCGTACCAAGAGACCCAGTACTTC. It encodes CSARDGGGPYQETQYF.

This clonotype was seen ten or more times. V and J are TRBV4-2 and TRBJ1-1; the D gene is possibly TRBD1 (5 bases). V lost 1 base, J lost 1 base, and 13 bases lay in between. Germline-derived CDR1 and CDR2 are LGHNA and YNFKEQ. The CDR3 extends over 16 amino acids. In DNA, the CDR3 is TGTGCCAGCAGCCAAGGCGGAGGGCAGGGGAACACTGAAGCTTTCTTT. It is translated as CASSQGGGQGNTEAFF.

The table lists this clonotype with a few counts. This chain uses TRBV3-1 with TRBJ2-5; D is undetermined. Trimming took 4 bases from V and 0 from J, leaving 9 bases between them. Germline assignment: CDR1 LGHDT and CDR2 YNNKEL (reference sequence). This CDR3 has 14 residues. CDR3 bases: TGTGCCAGCAGCCCGCGGTGGTACCAAGAGACCCAGTACTTC. Amino acids: CASSPRWYQETQYF.